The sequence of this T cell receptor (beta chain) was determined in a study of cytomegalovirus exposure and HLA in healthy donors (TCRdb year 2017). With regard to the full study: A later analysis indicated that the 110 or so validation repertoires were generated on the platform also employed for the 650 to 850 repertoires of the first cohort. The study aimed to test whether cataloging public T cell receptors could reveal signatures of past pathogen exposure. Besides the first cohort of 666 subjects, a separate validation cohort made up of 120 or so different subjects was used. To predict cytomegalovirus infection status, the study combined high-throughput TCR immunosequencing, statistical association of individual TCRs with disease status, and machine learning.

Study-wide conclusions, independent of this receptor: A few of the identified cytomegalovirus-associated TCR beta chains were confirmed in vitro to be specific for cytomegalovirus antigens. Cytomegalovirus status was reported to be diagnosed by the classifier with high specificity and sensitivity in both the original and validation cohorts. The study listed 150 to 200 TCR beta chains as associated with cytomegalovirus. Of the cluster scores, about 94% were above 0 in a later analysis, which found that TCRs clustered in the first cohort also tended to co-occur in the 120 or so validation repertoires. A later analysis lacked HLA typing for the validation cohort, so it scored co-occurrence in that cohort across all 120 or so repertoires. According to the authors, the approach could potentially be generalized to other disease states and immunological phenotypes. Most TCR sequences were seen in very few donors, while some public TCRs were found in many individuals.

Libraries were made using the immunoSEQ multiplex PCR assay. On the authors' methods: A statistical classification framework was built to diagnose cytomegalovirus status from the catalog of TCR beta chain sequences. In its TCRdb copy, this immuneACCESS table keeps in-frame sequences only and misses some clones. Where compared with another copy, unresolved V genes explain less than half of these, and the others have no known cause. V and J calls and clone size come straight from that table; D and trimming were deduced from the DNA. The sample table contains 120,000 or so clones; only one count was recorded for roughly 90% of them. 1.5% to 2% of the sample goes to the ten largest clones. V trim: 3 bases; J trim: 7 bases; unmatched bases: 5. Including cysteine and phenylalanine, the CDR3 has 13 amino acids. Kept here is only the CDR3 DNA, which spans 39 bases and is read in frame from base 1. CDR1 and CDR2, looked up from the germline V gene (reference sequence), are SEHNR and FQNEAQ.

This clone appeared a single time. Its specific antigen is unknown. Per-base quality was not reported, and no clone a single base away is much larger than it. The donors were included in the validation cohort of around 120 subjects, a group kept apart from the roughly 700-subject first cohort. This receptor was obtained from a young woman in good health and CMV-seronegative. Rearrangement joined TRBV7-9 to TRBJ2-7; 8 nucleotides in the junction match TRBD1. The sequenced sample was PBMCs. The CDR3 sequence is CASSLTGVGEQYF. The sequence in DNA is TGTGCCAGCAGCTTGACAGGGGTAGGAGAGCAGTACTTC.